This entry lists 21 T cell receptor beta chains sequenced from one sample in a study of CD8 T cells in Susac syndrome. With random hexamers, reverse transcription was performed on about 0.5 to 1 ug of RNA. TCRdb re-analysed the immunoSEQ multiplex PCR reads in MiXCR, keeping a single row per CDR3 protein. Among about 300,000 distinct CDR3 sequences listed, over 75% were seen once. Source material: CD8+ T cells from PBMCs. The receptors come from a human donor with multiple sclerosis.

V usage is TRBV5-6 and J usage is TRBJ2-2; D is undetermined. The CDR3 totals 14 residues. From germline, CDR1 is SGHDT and CDR2 YYEEEE. The V and J ends lost 0 bases and 1 base respectively, with 4 bases between them. CDR3 DNA: TGTGCCAGCAGCTTGGATTTGAACACCGGGGAGCTGTTTTTT. Translation gives CASSLDLNTGELFF.

This chain joins TRBV15 and TRBJ1-5; D is perhaps TRBD1 (5 bases). Trimming cost V 3 bases and J 4 bases, with 13 bases left between them. The CDR3 is 15 amino acids. The germline gives CDR1 LNHNV, CDR2 YYDKDF (reference sequence). The CDR3: CATSSEMGGNQPQHF. CDR3 DNA sequence: TGTGCCACCAGCAGTGAAATGGGGGGGAATCAGCCCCAGCATTTT.

The genes are TRBV5-5 and TRBJ1-2; no clear D. This CDR3 spans 15 amino acids. The V end was cut by 4 bases, the J end by 6 bases, with 19 bases between. Germline CDR1 SGHKS, CDR2 YYEKEE (reference sequence). This chain's CDR3 is CASSLELPEAHGYTF. The CDR3 nucleotides are TGTGCCAGCAGCCTGGAACTTCCCGAGGCCCATGGCTACACCTTC.

V gene TRBV5-6 combines with J gene TRBJ2-1, with TRBD2 matching over 10 bases. The germline CDR1 and CDR2 sequences are SGHDT and YYEEEE. The CDR3 is 16 residues long. Unmatched junction bases numbered 7, after V lost 7 bases and J lost 0 bases. CDR3 protein: CASQGAGGLSYNEQFF. The CDR3 DNA sequence: TGTGCCAGCCAGGGAGCGGGAGGGCTCTCCTACAATGAGCAGTTCTTC.

The chain couples TRBV5-8 to TRBJ2-7; 7 bases map to TRBD1. J gave up 0 bases and V 0 bases, and 6 bases lay outside the gene matches. Germline values: CDR1 SGHTS, CDR2 YDEGEE. CDR3 length: 16 residues. In DNA form, the CDR3 reads TGTGCCAGCAGCTTGGGGACAGGTCGGAGCTCCTACGAGCAGTACTTC. Translating gives CASSLGTGRSSYEQYF.

The J gene is TRBJ2-7, the V gene TRBV9; 7 bases fit TRBD1. V was clipped by 0 bases and J by 4 bases; unmatched bases: 4. CDR3 size: 14 residues. CDR1 is SGDLS and CDR2 is YYNGEE in the germline V gene. The CDR3 nucleotides read TGTGCCAGCAGCGTAGTTGAGACAGGGTACGAGCAGTACTTC. Translating it yields CASSVVETGYEQYF.

The chain combines TRBV7-9 with TRBJ2-5; the match to TRBD2 covers 7 bases. V dropped 5 bases and J dropped 1; count of bases not matched to a gene: 7. The V gene's germline CDR1 is SEHNR and CDR2 FQNEAQ (reference sequence). This CDR3 has 15 amino acids. The CDR3 coding sequence is TGTGCCAGCAGCCTTTCCTCTAGCGGCCAAGAGACCCAGTACTTC. Translation: CASSLSSSGQETQYF.

The table lists this clonotype with a count of one. The chain combines TRBV21-1 with TRBJ2-1; the table gives TRBD1 as D, unverified against the DNA. TRBV21-1 is classified as a pseudogene. The CDR3 is 15 residues long. The CDR3: CASSNAWGAHNEQFF. The CDR3 DNA sequence: TGTGCCAGCAGCAATGCATGGGGGGCCCACAATGAGCAGTTCTTC.

This chain links TRBV30 with TRBJ1-2; possible D gene TRBD1, 5 bases. Trimming took off 5 bases at V and 4 bases at J, with 20 bases between the two ends. Per germline, CDR1 GTSNPN and CDR2 SVGIG (reference sequence). This CDR3 is 15 amino acids long. The CDR3 bases are TGTGCCTGGGACGTCTCGGGGGACGGGACCTATGGCTACACCTTC. It specifies CAWDVSGDGTYGYTF.

V and J are TRBV28 and TRBJ2-2; the D is unclear. Germline V lookup: CDR1 MDHEN, CDR2 SYDVKM. V was cut by 3 bases and J by 5 bases, with 7 bases left in between. The CDR3 consists of 13 residues. The CDR3 is CASSFLGTGELFF. DNA for the CDR3: TGTGCCAGCAGTTTTCTGGGGACCGGGGAGCTGTTTTTT.

The chain is built from TRBV7-9 and TRBJ2-2, with D uncertain. The CDR3 runs 14 residues. Germline CDR1 reads SEHNR; CDR2 reads FQNEAQ (reference sequence). With 1 base removed from V and 6 bases from J, the gap between germline ends came to 9 bases. CDR3: CASSLDGFPGELFF. The CDR3 nucleotides are TGTGCCAGCAGCTTAGACGGGTTCCCCGGGGAGCTGTTTTTT.

V is TRBV5-5 and J is TRBJ2-7; maybe TRBD1 (5 bases). Trimming shortened V by 0 bases and J by 2 bases, and 15 bases separated the two germline ends. Germline CDR1 reads SGHKS; CDR2 reads YYEKEE (reference sequence). The CDR3 totals 16 residues. The CDR3 bases are TGTGCCAGCAGCTTGGTAGCAGGGTGGTTGCCCTACGAGCAGTACTTC. It codes for CASSLVAGWLPYEQYF. The variable domain in full, completed from reference TRBV5-5 and TRBJ2-7, reads DAGVTQSPTHLIKTRGQQVTLRCSPISGHKSVSWYQQVLGQGPQFIFQYYEKEERGRGNFPDRFSARQFPNYSSELNVNALLLGDSALYLCASSLVAGWLPYEQYFGPGTRLTVT.

The chain carries TRBV7-3 and TRBJ2-1; 12 positions match TRBD2. The CDR3 has 15 residues. The J segment lost 5 bases and the V segment lost 5 bases, leaving 4 bases of the junction unmatched. Germline lookup yields CDR1 SGHTA and CDR2 FQGTGA. This CDR3 reads CASSATSGSHNEQFF. CDR3 nucleotides: TGTGCCAGCAGCGCGACTAGCGGGAGCCACAATGAGCAGTTCTTC.

The V gene is TRBV6-5, the J gene TRBJ2-7, with 14 bases fitting TRBD2. V shed 6 bases and J 3 bases; nucleotides not matched to a gene: 4. The CDR3 consists of 15 residues. Germline assignment: CDR1 MNHEY and CDR2 SVGAGI. The CDR3 sequence: CASRVGLAGGYEQYF. The CDR3 region has the DNA TGTGCCAGCAGGGTCGGACTAGCGGGAGGCTACGAGCAGTACTTC.

The chain links TRBV4-3 to TRBJ2-1; D perhaps matches TRBD2 (5 bases). V was cut by 0 bases and J by 8 bases, with 11 bases left in between. The CDR3 has 14 amino acids. The germline V gene has CDR1 LGHNA and CDR2 YSLEER. The CDR3: CASSQEGRGYEQFF. The CDR3 DNA reads as TGCGCCAGCAGCCAAGAAGGGAGAGGGTATGAGCAGTTCTTC.

V and J are TRBV7-9 and TRBJ2-7; D unresolved. Germline CDR1 is SEHNR and CDR2 is FQNEAQ (reference sequence). The V end was cut by 5 bases, the J end by 0 bases, with 11 bases between. The CDR3 covers 14 residues. The CDR3 region has the DNA TGTGCCAGCAGCCCCCAACCTAGCTCCTACGAGCAGTACTTC. It yields the protein CASSPQPSSYEQYF.

This clonotype was detected only once. J is TRBJ2-7 and V is TRBV5-4; weak D call: TRBD2 (6 bases). Trimming stripped 2 bases from V and 2 bases from J, with 17 bases between. Looked up from germline, CDR1 is SGHNT and CDR2 is YYREEE (reference sequence). CDR3 size: 16 residues. The CDR3 is CASSLRGGMGTYEQYF. CDR3 in DNA: TGTGCCAGCAGCTTAAGAGGCGGGATGGGAACCTACGAGCAGTACTTC.

The chain is built from TRBV28 and TRBJ1-1; 7 bases are shared with TRBD1. Germline V lookup: CDR1 MDHEN, CDR2 SYDVKM. The ends lost 5 bases at V and 1 base at J; junction bases unmatched: 7. The CDR3 is made up of 15 amino acids. CDR3 protein: CASSGRQGRNTEAFF. The CDR3 DNA reads TGTGCCAGCAGTGGAAGACAGGGTAGGAACACTGAAGCTTTCTTT.

The chain employs TRBV6-1 and TRBJ2-7, with 7 bases identical to TRBD2. V lost 6 bases, J lost 3 bases, and 17 bases stayed unmatched. This CDR3 region has 17 residues. Germline loops: CDR1 MNHNS, CDR2 SASEGT. The CDR3 DNA is TGTGCCAGCAGAGCTAGCGTCGGGCAGGGAGGGGACTACGAGCAGTACTTC. Translated: CASRASVGQGGDYEQYF.

This clonotype was seen just once. The rearrangement uses TRBV29-1 and TRBJ2-1; 11 bases map to TRBD2. Germline CDR1 reads SQVTM; CDR2 reads ANQGSEA. CDR3 length equals 14 residues. V shed 7 bases, J shed 4 bases, and the junction held 6 bases outside the gene matches. This CDR3 is CSGYGTSGYNEQFF. The CDR3 region has the DNA TGCAGCGGCTACGGGACTAGCGGTTACAATGAGCAGTTCTTC.

This clonotype was recorded only once. This chain links TRBV23-1 with TRBJ1-2; the D is unclear. TRBV23-1 is given ORF status, its function remaining uncertain. The V gene lost 0 bases and the J gene lost 4 bases, with 15 bases spanning the gap. The CDR3 has 16 amino acids. CDR3 loop: CASSQSDGRLVYGYTF. For the CDR3, the DNA is TGCGCCAGCAGTCAATCGGATGGCAGACTGGTCTATGGCTACACCTTC.